The text below deals with one T cell receptor beta chain. The antigen is unknown. These data belong to a study of T cell responses to AZD1222 COVID-19 vaccine. Looking at the study overall: The study pooled second doses at about 4 or about 12 weeks. Study conclusions and caveats: Reportedly, nearly half of unique spike TCRs recognized epitopes outside B.1.351/B.1.1.7 mutations.

This table comes from immunoSEQ multiplex PCR, and its TCRdb copy is limited to in-frame clones, with some not included. The data contain under 150,000 clones, over 90% of them singletons. The V end lost 3 bases, the J end lost 6 bases, and 14 bases lay between the germline ends. Germline lookup yields CDR1 SGHTA and CDR2 FQGNSA. The CDR3 is made up of 14 amino acids. The rearrangement links TRBV7-2 to TRBJ1-1; unclear D gene. Source: peripheral blood, taken on day 0 of AZD1222 vaccination. This clonotype was obtained from an adult in good health. In DNA, the CDR3 is TGTGCCAGCAGCTTGGCCCATTCTCGCTCTGAAGCTTTCTTT. Protein product: CASSLAHSRSEAFF.